What follows describes a single T cell receptor (beta chain). This sample stems from a study of shared clonotypes between healthy human individuals. Study details: CD8 memory received one plate per donor, CD8 naive two, CD4 memory three and CD4 naive three.

This was a deep-level run. Generated by immunoSEQ multiplex PCR, the TCRdb table keeps only in-frame clones and is missing some. Among over a million clones listed, 75% to 80% were seen once. CDR1 and CDR2 from the germline V gene are SGHVS and FQNEAQ. The V end lost 6 bases, the J end lost 3 bases, and 9 bases lay between the germline ends. The CDR3 spans 13 residues. CD45RA-negative memory and CD45RA+ naive subsets were split from the CD4+ cells. The receptor was derived from a man younger than 35 in good health. Some clones in this sample may be carry-over from other donors' samples. The V gene is TRBV7-8, the J gene TRBJ1-3; D unresolved. The specimen sequenced was memory CD4+ T cells from PBMCs. This sample's subset: CD45RA-negative fraction. The CDR3 nucleotides read TGTGCCAGCAGGGAGGGTGTTGGAAACACCATATATTTT. Protein: CASREGVGNTIYF.